Listed here is a single TCR beta chain. The CDR3 sequence is 15 residues long. Trimming cost V 4 bases and J 0 bases, with 10 bases left between them. In germline, CDR1 is SGHVS, CDR2 FNYEAQ. This record comes from a study of blood T cell repertoires in COVID-19. Study-wide context: In each case, the material was cDNA or gDNA derived from T cells, B-cell-depleted T cells, or PBMCs.

As handled by the study authors: Cell counts per sample came from amplifying reference gene primers. Some clones are missing from TCRdb's copy, which holds only in-frame ones; the method was immunoSEQ multiplex PCR. V, J and clone size are those of that table, while D and trimming were read from the DNA. The sample lists a few hundred thousand clones, around nine tenths occurring once. The receptor's source is a woman between 18 and 29 years old who had recovered from COVID-19. Sequencing input: peripheral blood. V usage is TRBV7-6 and J usage is TRBJ2-1; D not certain. The CDR3 loop is CASSSTVSSYNEQFF. The CDR3 DNA sequence: TGTGCCAGCAGCTCAACGGTGAGCTCCTACAATGAGCAGTTCTTC.